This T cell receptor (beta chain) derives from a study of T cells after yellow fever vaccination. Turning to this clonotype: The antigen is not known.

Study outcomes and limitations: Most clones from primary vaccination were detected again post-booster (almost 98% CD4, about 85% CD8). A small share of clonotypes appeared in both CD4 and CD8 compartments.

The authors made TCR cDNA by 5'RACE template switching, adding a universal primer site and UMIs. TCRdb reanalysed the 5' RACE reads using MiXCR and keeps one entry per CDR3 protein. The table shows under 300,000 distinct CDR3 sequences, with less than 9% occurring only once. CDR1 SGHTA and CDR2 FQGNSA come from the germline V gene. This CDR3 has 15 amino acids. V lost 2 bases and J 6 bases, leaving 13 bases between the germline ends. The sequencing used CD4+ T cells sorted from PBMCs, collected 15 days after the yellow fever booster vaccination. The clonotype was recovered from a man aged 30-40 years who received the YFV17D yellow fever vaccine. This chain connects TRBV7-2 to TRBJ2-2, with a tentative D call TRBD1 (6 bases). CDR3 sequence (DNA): TGTGCCAGCAGCTTAAAAGGGGCAGGGGCCGGGGAGCTGTTTTTT. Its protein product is CASSLKGAGAGELFF.